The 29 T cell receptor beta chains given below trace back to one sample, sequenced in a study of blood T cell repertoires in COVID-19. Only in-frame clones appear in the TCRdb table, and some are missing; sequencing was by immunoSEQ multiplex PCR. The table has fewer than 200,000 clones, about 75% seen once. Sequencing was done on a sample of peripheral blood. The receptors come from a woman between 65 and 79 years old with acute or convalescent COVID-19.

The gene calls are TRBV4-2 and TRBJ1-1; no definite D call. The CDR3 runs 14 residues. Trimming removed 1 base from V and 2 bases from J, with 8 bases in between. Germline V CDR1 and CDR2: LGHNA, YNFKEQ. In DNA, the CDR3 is TGTGCCAGCAGCCAAGTCGGGAGCAACACTGAAGCTTTCTTT. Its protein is CASSQVGSNTEAFF.

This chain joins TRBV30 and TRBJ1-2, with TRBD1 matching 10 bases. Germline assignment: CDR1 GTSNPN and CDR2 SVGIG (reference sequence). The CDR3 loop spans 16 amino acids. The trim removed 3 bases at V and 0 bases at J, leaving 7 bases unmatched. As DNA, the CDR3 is TGTGCCTGGAGCCGGGACAGGGGCTTTTCTAACTATGGCTACACCTTC. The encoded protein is CAWSRDRGFSNYGYTF.

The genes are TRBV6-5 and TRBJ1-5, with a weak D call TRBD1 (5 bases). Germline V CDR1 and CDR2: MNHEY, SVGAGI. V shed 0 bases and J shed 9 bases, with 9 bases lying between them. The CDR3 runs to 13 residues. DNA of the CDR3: TGTGCCAGCAGTTACTCCCGGGGGGGGCCCCAGCATTTT. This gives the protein CASSYSRGGPQHF.

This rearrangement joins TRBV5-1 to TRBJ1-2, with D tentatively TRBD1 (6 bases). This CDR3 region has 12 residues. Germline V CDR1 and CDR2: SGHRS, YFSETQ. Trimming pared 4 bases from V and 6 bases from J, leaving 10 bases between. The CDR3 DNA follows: TGCGCCAGCAGCCTCGCAGGGGATGGCTACACCTTC. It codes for CASSLAGDGYTF.

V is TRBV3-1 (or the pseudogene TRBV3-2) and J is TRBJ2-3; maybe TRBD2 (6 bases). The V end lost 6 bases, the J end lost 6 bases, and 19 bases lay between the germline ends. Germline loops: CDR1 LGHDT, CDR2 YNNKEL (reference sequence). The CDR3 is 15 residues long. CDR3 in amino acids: CASSPSSAGFDTQYF. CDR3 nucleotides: TGTGCCAGCAGTCCGTCTAGCGCGGGATTTGATACGCAGTATTTT.

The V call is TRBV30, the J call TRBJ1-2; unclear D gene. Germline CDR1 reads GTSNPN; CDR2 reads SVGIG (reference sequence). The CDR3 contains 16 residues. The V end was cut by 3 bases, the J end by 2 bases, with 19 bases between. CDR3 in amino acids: CAWSQPPPGYNYGYTF. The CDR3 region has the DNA TGTGCCTGGAGCCAACCCCCCCCGGGATACAACTATGGCTACACCTTC.

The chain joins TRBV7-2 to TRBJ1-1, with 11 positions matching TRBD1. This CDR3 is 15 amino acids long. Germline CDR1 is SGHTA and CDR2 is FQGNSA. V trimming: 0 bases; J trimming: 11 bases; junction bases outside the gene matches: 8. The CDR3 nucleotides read TGTGCCAGCAGCTTAGCAGGGGGGACAGGGGGTATGGCTTTCTTT. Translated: CASSLAGGTGGMAFF.

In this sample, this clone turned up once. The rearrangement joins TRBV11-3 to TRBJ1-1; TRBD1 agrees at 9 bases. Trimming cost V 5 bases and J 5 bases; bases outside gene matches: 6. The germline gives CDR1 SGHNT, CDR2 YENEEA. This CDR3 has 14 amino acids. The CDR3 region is CASSQLTGGTEAFF. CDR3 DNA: TGTGCCAGCAGCCAACTGACAGGGGGGACTGAAGCTTTCTTT.

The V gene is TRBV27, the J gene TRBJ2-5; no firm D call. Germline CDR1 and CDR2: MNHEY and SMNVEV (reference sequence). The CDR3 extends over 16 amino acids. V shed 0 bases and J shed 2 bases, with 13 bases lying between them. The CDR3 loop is CASSLSTTTVQETQYF. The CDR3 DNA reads TGTGCCAGCAGTTTATCGACCACGACTGTACAAGAGACCCAGTACTTC.

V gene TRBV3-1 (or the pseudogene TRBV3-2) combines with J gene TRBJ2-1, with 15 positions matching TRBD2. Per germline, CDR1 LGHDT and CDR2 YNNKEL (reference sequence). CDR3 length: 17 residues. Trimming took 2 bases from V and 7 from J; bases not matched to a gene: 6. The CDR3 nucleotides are TGTGCCAGCAGCCAACCCGGGACTAGCGGGAGGAGGAATGAGCAGTTCTTC. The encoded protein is CASSQPGTSGRRNEQFF.

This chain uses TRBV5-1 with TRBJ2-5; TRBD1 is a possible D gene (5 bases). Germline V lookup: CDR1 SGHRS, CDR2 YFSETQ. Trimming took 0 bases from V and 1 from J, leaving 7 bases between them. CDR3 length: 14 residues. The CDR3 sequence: CASSLGRVQETQYF. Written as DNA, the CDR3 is TGCGCCAGCAGCTTGGGCAGGGTCCAAGAGACCCAGTACTTC. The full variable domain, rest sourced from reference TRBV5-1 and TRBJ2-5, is KAGVTQTPRYLIKTRGQQVTLSCSPISGHRSVSWYQQTPGQGLQFLFEYFSETQRNKGNFPGRFSGRQFSNSRSEMNVSTLELGDSALYLCASSLGRVQETQYFGPGTRLLVL.

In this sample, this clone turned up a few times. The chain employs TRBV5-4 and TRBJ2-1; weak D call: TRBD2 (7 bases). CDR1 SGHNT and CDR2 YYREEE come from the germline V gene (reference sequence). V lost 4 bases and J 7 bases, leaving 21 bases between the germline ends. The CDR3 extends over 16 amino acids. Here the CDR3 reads CASSPPPAGARNEQFF. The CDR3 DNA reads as TGTGCCAGCAGCCCCCCCCCGGCGGGGGCGCGAAATGAGCAGTTCTTC.

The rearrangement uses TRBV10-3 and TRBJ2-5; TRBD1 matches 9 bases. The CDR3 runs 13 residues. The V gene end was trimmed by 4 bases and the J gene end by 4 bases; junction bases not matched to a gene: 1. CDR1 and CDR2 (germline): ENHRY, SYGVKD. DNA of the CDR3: TGTGCCATCAGTGGGACAGGGGTAGAGACCCAGTACTTC. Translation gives CAISGTGVETQYF.

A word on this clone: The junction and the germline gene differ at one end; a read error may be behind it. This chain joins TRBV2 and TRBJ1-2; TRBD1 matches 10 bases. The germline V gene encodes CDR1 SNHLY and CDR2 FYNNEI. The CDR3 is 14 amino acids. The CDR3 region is CASREGTGAFGYTF. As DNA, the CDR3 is TGTGCCAGCAGGGAAGGGACAGGGGCATTTGGCTACACCTTC.

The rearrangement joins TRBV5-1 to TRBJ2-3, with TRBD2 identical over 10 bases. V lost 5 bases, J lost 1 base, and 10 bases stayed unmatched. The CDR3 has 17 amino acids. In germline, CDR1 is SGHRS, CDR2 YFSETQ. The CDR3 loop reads CASREASGGRGTDTQYF. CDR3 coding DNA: TGCGCCAGCAGGGAAGCTAGCGGGGGCAGGGGCACAGATACGCAGTATTTT.

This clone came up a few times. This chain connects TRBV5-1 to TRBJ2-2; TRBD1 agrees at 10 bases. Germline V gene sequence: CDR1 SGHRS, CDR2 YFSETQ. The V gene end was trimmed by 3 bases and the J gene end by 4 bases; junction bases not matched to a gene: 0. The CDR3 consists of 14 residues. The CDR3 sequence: CASSWDRGTGELFF. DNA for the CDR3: TGCGCCAGCAGCTGGGACAGGGGCACCGGGGAGCTGTTTTTT.

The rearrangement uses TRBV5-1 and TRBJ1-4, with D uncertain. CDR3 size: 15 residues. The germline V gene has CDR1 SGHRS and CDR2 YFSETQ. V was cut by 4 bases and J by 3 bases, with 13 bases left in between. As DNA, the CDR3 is TGCGCCAGCAGCACATATCCCGCGGCTAATGAAAAACTGTTTTTT. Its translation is CASSTYPAANEKLFF.

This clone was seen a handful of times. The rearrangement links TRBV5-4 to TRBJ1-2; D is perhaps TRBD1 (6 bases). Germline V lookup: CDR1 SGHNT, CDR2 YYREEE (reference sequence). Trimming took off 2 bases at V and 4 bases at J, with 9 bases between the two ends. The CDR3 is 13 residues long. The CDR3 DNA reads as TGTGCCAGCAGCTTAACAGGGACCTATGGCTACACCTTC. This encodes CASSLTGTYGYTF.

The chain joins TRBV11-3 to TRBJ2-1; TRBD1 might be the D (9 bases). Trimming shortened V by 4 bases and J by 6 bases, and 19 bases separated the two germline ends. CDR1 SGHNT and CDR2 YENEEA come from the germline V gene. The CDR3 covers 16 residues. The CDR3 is CASSSRGGQGTNEQFF. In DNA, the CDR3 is TGTGCCAGCAGCTCCCGGGGGGGACAGGGCACCAATGAGCAGTTCTTC.

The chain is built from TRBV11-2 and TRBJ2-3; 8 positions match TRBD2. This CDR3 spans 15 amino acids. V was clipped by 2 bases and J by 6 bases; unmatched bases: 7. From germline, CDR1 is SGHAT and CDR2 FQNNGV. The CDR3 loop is CASSLQSTSADTQYF. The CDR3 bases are TGTGCCAGCAGCTTACAGTCGACTAGCGCGGATACGCAGTATTTT. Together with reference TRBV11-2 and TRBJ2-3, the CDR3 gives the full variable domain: EAGVAQSPRYKIIEKRQSVAFWCNPISGHATLYWYQQILGQGPKLLIQFQNNGVVDDSQLPKDRFSAERLKGVDSTLKIQPAKLEDSAVYLCASSLQSTSADTQYFGPGTRLTVL.

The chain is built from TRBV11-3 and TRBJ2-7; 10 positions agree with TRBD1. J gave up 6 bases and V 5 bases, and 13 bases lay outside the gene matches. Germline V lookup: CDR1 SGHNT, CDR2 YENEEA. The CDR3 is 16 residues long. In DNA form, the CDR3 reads TGTGCCAGCAGCCTGGGGACAGGGGTTAATCTTGGCGAGCAGTACTTC. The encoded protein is CASSLGTGVNLGEQYF. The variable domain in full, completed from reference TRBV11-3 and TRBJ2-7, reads EAGVVQSPRYKIIEKKQPVAFWCNPISGHNTLYWYLQNLGQGPELLIRYENEEAVDDSQLPKDRFSAERLKGVDSTLKIQPAELGDSAVYLCASSLGTGVNLGEQYFGPGTRLTVT.

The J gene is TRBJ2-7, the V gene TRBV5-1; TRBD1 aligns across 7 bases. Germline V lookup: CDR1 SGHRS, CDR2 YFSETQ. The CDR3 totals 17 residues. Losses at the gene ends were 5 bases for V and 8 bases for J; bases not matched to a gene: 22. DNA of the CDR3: TGCGCCAGCAGTCGGGGCGCTAATAAGGGGGACAGCCCGCAGCAGTACTTC. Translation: CASSRGANKGDSPQQYF. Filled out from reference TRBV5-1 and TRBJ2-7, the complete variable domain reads KAGVTQTPRYLIKTRGQQVTLSCSPISGHRSVSWYQQTPGQGLQFLFEYFSETQRNKGNFPGRFSGRQFSNSRSEMNVSTLELGDSALYLCASSRGANKGDSPQQYFGPGTRLTVT.

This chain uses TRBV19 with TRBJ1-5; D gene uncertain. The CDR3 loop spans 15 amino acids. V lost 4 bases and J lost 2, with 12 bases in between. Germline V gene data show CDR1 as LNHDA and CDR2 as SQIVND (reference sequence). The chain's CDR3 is CASSTPRVGNQPQHF. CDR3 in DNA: TGTGCCAGTAGTACACCCCGCGTGGGCAATCAGCCCCAGCATTTT. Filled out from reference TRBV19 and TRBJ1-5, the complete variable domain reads DGGITQSPKYLFRKEGQNVTLSCEQNLNHDAMYWYRQDPGQGLRLIYYSQIVNDFQKGDIAEGYSVSREKKESFPLTVTSAQKNPTAFYLCASSTPRVGNQPQHFGDGTRLSIL.

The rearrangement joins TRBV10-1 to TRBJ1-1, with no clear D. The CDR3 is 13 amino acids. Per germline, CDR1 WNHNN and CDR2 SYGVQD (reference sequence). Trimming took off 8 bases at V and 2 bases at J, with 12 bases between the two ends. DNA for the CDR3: TGCGCCAGCTCTGCCGTCAGTAACACTGAAGCTTTCTTT. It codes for CASSAVSNTEAFF.

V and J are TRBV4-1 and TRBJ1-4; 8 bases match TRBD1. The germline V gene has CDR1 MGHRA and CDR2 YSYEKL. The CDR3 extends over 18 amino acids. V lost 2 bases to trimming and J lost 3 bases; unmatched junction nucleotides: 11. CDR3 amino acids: CASSQSRGRGLANEKLFF. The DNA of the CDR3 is TGCGCCAGCAGCCAATCCAGGGGGCGAGGTTTAGCTAATGAAAAACTGTTTTTT.

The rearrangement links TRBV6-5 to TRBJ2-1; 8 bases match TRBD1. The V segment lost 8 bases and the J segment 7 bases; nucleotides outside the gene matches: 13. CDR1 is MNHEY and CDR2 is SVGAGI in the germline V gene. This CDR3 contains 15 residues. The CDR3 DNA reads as TGTGCCAGCGGACAGGGCCCGGAGATGGTTAATGAGCAGTTCTTC. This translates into CASGQGPEMVNEQFF.

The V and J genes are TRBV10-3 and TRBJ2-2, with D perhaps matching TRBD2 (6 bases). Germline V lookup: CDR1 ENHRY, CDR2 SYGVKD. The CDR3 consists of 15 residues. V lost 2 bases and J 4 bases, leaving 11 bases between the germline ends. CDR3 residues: CAISEPGAGTGELFF. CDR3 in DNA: TGTGCCATCAGTGAGCCGGGAGCGGGCACCGGGGAGCTGTTTTTT.

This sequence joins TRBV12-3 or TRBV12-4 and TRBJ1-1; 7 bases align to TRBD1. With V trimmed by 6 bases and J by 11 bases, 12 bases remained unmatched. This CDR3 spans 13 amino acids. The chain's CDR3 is CASSRQGVLAAFF. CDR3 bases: TGTGCCAGCAGCAGACAGGGCGTTTTAGCGGCTTTCTTT.

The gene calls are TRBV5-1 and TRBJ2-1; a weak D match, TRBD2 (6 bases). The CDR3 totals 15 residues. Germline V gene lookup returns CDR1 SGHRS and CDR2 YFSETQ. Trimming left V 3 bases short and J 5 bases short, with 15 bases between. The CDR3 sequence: CASSSEAGPNNEQFF. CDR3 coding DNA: TGCGCCAGCAGCTCTGAAGCGGGCCCTAACAATGAGCAGTTCTTC.